This T cell receptor beta chain was identified during a study of blood T cells in healthy people across ages. V lost 1 base and J lost 0, with 10 bases in between. CDR1 is DFQATT and CDR2 is SNEGSKA in the germline V gene (reference sequence). The CDR3 has 15 amino acids. The second PCR ran roughly 7 to 12 cycles with a sample-barcoded 5' primer and J-beta primers. Each cDNA was tagged by a template-switch adaptor containing 12 random nucleotides. TCRdb called the 5' RACE reads again in MiXCR, with one record for every CDR3 protein. In the table there are under 850,000 distinct CDR3 sequences, under 40% of which are singletons. Findings of the study overall: A strong correlation was found between TCR beta diversity and the percentage of naive T cells. Versus aged donors, long-lived donors had higher diversity and more naive CD4+ cells.

In the case of this clonotype: What it binds is not known.

This clonotype was obtained from a man between 18 and 35 years old in good health. This rearrangement joins TRBV20-1 to TRBJ1-5; D gene ambiguous. Sequencing was performed on blood. The CDR3 coding sequence is TGCAGTGCTAGAGGAGAAAGTTATAGCAATCAGCCCCAGCATTTT. Residues: CSARGESYSNQPQHF.